One and the same sample provided the 5 T cell receptor beta chains below, sequenced in a study of blood T cell repertoires in COVID-19. Repertoires were generated with immunoSEQ multiplex PCR, while TCRdb's copy carries only in-frame clones and drops some. The sample gives roughly 97,000 clones, about four fifths of which show up once; 2.5% to 3.5% is in the top ten. Input material: peripheral blood. The receptor source for this set is an elderly woman with active or convalescent COVID-19.

V gene TRBV5-6 combines with J gene TRBJ2-3; 8 bases agree with TRBD2. The CDR3 sequence is 14 residues long. Per the germline V gene, CDR1 is SGHDT and CDR2 is YYEEEE. Trimming at V came to 3 bases and at J to 7 bases, leaving 7 bases not matched to a gene. CDR3 in DNA: TGTGCCAGCAGCTGGGCGGGGGGAACCCATACGCAGTATTTT. It is translated as CASSWAGGTHTQYF. The whole variable domain, filled in from reference TRBV5-6 and TRBJ2-3, reads DAGVTQSPTHLIKTRGQQVTLRCSPKSGHDTVSWYQQALGQGPQFIFQYYEEEERQRGNFPDRFSGHQFPNYSSELNVNALLLGDSALYLCASSWAGGTHTQYFGPGTRLTVL.

This rearrangement joins TRBV27 to TRBJ1-1, with TRBD1 identical over 7 bases. The CDR3 is 15 amino acids. J lost 6 bases, V lost 4 bases, and 11 bases had no gene match. CDR1 is MNHEY and CDR2 is SMNVEV in the germline V gene (reference sequence). CDR3 sequence (DNA): TGTGCCAGCAGTTCCTCGACAGGGCCGGCTCCTGAAGCTTTCTTT. The encoded protein is CASSSSTGPAPEAFF.

J is TRBJ2-5 and V is TRBV20-1; D ambiguous. This CDR3 has 11 residues. V lost 4 bases to trimming and J lost 0 bases, with 3 bases between them. Per germline, CDR1 DFQATT and CDR2 SNEGSKA (reference sequence). The CDR3 is CSATYQETQYF. Here the CDR3 DNA reads TGCAGTGCTACGTACCAAGAGACCCAGTACTTC.

The chain uses TRBV2 and TRBJ1-1, with D possibly TRBD1 on 5 matching bases. Trimming left V 5 bases short and J 4 bases short, with 11 bases between. The CDR3 spans 13 residues. Germline CDR1 SNHLY, CDR2 FYNNEI. The CDR3 bases are TGTGCCAGCAGTCGGACATTGAGCACTGAAGCTTTCTTT. Its translation is CASSRTLSTEAFF.

The V call is TRBV11-2, the J call TRBJ1-1; TRBD1 might be the D (6 bases). The germline CDR1 and CDR2 sequences are SGHAT and FQNNGV. Trimming shortened V by 4 bases and J by 0 bases, and 12 bases separated the two germline ends. This CDR3 is built from 15 residues. CDR3 sequence (DNA): TGTGCCAGCAGCTCGAGGACAGCAATGAACACTGAAGCTTTCTTT. The encoded protein is CASSSRTAMNTEAFF.